The 10 T cell receptor beta chains below all came from one sample that was sequenced in a study of blood T cell repertoires in COVID-19. Repertoires were generated with immunoSEQ multiplex PCR, while TCRdb's copy carries only in-frame clones and drops some. The sample lists about 73,000 clones, about 86% occurring once. Input material: peripheral blood. Every receptor here comes from a human donor in a cohort sampled during active COVID-19.

The V and J genes are TRBV28 and TRBJ2-7, with D perhaps TRBD1 (5 bases). This CDR3 region has 14 residues. The germline V gene has CDR1 MDHEN and CDR2 SYDVKM. Trimming took off 5 bases at V and 0 bases at J, with 11 bases between the two ends. This CDR3 reads CASSRPDSSYEQYF. The CDR3 DNA follows: TGTGCCAGCAGTCGCCCAGACAGCTCCTACGAGCAGTACTTC.

The genes are TRBV28 and TRBJ1-2, with 10 bases fitting TRBD1. Trimming at V came to 4 bases and at J to 5 bases, leaving 10 bases not matched to a gene. Looked up from germline, CDR1 is MDHEN and CDR2 is SYDVKM. The CDR3 contains 16 residues. The CDR3 DNA is TGTGCCAGCAGTTCCCGGGACAGGGGTCTTTGGTATGGCTACACCTTC. Translation: CASSSRDRGLWYGYTF.

This clone occurred a few times. The chain is built from TRBV19 and TRBJ2-5; no definite D call. Trimming removed 1 base at V and 4 bases at J, with 10 bases between. Germline values: CDR1 LNHDA, CDR2 SQIVND (reference sequence). This CDR3 region has 14 residues. The CDR3 coding sequence is TGTGCCAGTAGTATAGGAGGTTTCGGAGAGACCCAGTACTTC. Its translation: CASSIGGFGETQYF.

The gene calls are TRBV28 and TRBJ2-3; 10 nucleotides agree with TRBD2. With 4 bases clipped from V and 5 bases from J, the junction kept 9 bases outside the gene matches. Germline values: CDR1 MDHEN, CDR2 SYDVKM. The CDR3 is made up of 16 amino acids. CDR3 amino acids: CASSSSSSGGLDTQYF. CDR3 DNA: TGTGCCAGCAGTTCAAGCTCTAGCGGGGGATTAGATACGCAGTATTTT.

CDR3 sequence reads: CASSGSQGWGRGYTF. CDR3 DNA sequence: TGTGCCAGCAGTGGATCACAGGGGTGGGGCCGAGGCTACACCTTC. This sequence joins TRBV25-1 and TRBJ1-2; 7 bases map to TRBD1. J was trimmed by 8 bases and V by 4 bases; bases with no gene match: 13. The germline V gene has CDR1 MGHDK and CDR2 SYGVNS. The CDR3 contains 15 residues.

The J gene is TRBJ1-2, the V gene TRBV25-1; D is ambiguous. The CDR3 loop spans 12 amino acids. Deletions cut 4 bases from V and 6 bases from J, with 9 bases between. Looked up from germline, CDR1 is MGHDK and CDR2 is SYGVNS. As DNA, the CDR3 is TGTGCCAGCAGTGCCAGGTTTGATGGCTACACCTTC. Encoded protein: CASSARFDGYTF.

The V and J genes are TRBV19 and TRBJ1-5, with D possibly matching TRBD1 (6 bases). The V end was cut by 0 bases, the J end by 6 bases, with 12 bases between. Germline loops: CDR1 LNHDA, CDR2 SQIVND (reference sequence). The CDR3 consists of 15 residues. The CDR3 region is CASSIDTRTAQPQHF. Written as DNA, the CDR3 is TGTGCCAGTAGTATAGATACGAGGACAGCTCAGCCCCAGCATTTT.

The J gene is TRBJ1-3, the V gene TRBV25-1, with D possibly matching TRBD1 (5 bases). Trimming took off 11 bases at V and 0 bases at J, with 20 bases between the two ends. The CDR3 totals 16 residues. Germline V gene data show CDR1 as MGHDK and CDR2 as SYGVNS. CDR3 residues: CAGPTGTHSSGNTIYF. The CDR3 DNA is TGTGCCGGGCCCACAGGCACCCATAGCTCTGGAAACACCATATATTTT.

The chain has TRBV19 and TRBJ1-2; D possibly corresponds to TRBD1 (6 bases). Germline V CDR1 and CDR2: LNHDA, SQIVND (reference sequence). V lost 0 bases to trimming and J lost 5 bases, with 13 bases between them. This CDR3 has 15 residues. In nucleotides, the CDR3 is TGTGCCAGTAGTATAGAGAGCCCCGGACAGTATGGCTACACCTTC. Residues: CASSIESPGQYGYTF.

V and J are TRBV5-1 and TRBJ1-5; possibly TRBD1 for D (5 bases). The CDR3 consists of 16 residues. V shed 0 bases and J shed 7 bases, with 17 bases lying between them. Germline V lookup: CDR1 SGHRS, CDR2 YFSETQ. CDR3 sequence (DNA): TGCGCCAGCAGCTTGGGGGCGGGAGGGGCCGGGCAGCCCCAGCATTTT. This gives the protein CASSLGAGGAGQPQHF.